A selection of T cell receptor beta chains follows, all from one sample in a study of shared clonotypes between healthy human individuals. The protocol was immunoSEQ multiplex PCR, while the TCRdb copy is restricted to in-frame clones and leaves out a portion. The data contain hundreds of thousands of clones, around three quarters of them singletons. What was sequenced was PBMCs. The receptors come from a woman aged 40 to 50 in good health. Some clones in this sample may be carry-over from other donors' samples. Each CDR3 is given with its conserved first and last residue. A D gene is named only where the DNA matches it firmly. Size values are once, few and many counts, or a class for expanded clones, and some rows have none.

d_gene,v_gene,abundance,j_gene,CDR3aa,CDR3nt
TRBD2,TRBV28,NA,TRBJ2-4,CASSETSGENIQYF,TGTGCCAGCAGCGAGACTAGCGGGGAAAACATTCAGTACTTC
NA,TRBV5-6,NA,TRBJ2-7,CASSDTQGPYEQYF,TGTGCCAGCAGCGACACTCAGGGACCCTACGAGCAATACTTC
NA,TRBV6-1,NA,TRBJ2-1,CASSEDGGSYNEQFF,TGTGCCAGCAGTGAAGATGGGGGTTCCTACAATGAGCAGTTCTTC
NA,TRBV6-6,NA,TRBJ2-7,CASSYSSIPYEQYF,TGTGCCAGCAGTTACTCGAGTATCCCCTACGAGCAGTACTTC
TRBD1,TRBV10-3,NA,TRBJ2-2,CAISRQGASTGELFF,TGTGCCATCAGCCGACAGGGGGCGAGCACCGGGGAGCTGTTTTTT
NA,TRBV7-2,NA,TRBJ2-7,CASSRQRNYEQYF,TGTGCCAGCAGCCGACAAAGAAACTACGAGCAGTACTTC
NA,TRBV27,NA,TRBJ2-7,CAVMRGPYEQYF,TGTGCCGTCATGCGGGGACCCTACGAGCAGTACTTC
TRBD1,TRBV7-9,once,TRBJ2-1,CASSRLGQGAYNEQFF,TGTGCCAGCAGCAGATTGGGACAGGGGGCCTACAATGAGCAGTTCTTC
NA,TRBV2,NA,TRBJ1-1,CARSMVVTEAFF,TGTGCCAGGTCTATGGTAGTCACTGAAGCTTTCTTT
NA,TRBV7-3,NA,TRBJ2-1,CASSLVKPYTYNEQFF,TGTGCCAGCAGCTTGGTTAAGCCGTATACCTACAATGAGCAGTTCTTC
TRBD1,TRBV4-1,NA,TRBJ1-2,CASSLGTGNNYGYTF,TGCGCCAGCAGCCTCGGGACAGGGAATAACTATGGCTACACCTTC
NA,TRBV5-1,NA,TRBJ2-7,CASSLTVSEQYF,TGCGCCAGCAGCTTGACTGTGAGCGAGCAGTACTTC
NA,TRBV20-1,NA,TRBJ2-7,CSCSGPYEQYF,TGCAGTTGCAGCGGACCCTACGAGCAGTACTTC
TRBD2,TRBV5-6,NA,TRBJ2-5,CASSLGGRGETQYF,TGTGCCAGCAGCTTGGGCGGGAGAGGCGAGACCCAGTACTTC
TRBD2,TRBV11-2,NA,TRBJ2-7,CASSLIGGRGWAEQYF,TGTGCCAGCAGCTTAATCGGCGGGAGAGGGTGGGCCGAGCAGTACTTC
TRBD2,TRBV27,few,TRBJ2-1,CASSDQSGRVHNEQFF,TGTGCCAGCAGTGACCAGAGCGGGAGGGTCCACAATGAGCAGTTCTTC